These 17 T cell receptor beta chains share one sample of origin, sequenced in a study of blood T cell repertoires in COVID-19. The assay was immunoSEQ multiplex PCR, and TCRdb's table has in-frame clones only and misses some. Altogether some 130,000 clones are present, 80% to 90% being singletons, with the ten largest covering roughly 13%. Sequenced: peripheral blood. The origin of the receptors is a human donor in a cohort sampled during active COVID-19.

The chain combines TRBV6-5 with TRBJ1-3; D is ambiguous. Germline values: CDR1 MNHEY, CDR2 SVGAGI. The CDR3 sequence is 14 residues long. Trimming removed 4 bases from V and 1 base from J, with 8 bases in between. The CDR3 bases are TGTGCCAGCAGTTCACAGATTTCTGGAAACACCATATATTTT. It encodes CASSSQISGNTIYF.

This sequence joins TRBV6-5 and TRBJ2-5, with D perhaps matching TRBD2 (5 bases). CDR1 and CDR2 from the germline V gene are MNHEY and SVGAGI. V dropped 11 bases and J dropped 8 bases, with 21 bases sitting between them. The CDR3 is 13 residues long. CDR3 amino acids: CAASRSLRETQYF. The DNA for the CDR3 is TGTGCCGCATCGCGGAGCCTCCGGGAAACCCAGTACTTC.

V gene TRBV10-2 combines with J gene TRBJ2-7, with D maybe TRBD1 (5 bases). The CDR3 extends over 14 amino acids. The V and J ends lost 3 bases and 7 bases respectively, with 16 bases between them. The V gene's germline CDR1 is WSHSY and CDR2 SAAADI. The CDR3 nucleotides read TGCGCCAGCAGTGACTCAACAGGCGTAGATGAGCAGTACTTC. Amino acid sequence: CASSDSTGVDEQYF.

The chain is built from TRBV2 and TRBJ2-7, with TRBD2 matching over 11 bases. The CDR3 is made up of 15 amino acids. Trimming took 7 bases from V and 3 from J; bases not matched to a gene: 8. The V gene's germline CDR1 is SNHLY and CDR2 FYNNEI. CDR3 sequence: CASTPGTSGNYEQYF. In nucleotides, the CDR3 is TGTGCCAGCACTCCAGGGACTAGCGGAAACTACGAGCAGTACTTC. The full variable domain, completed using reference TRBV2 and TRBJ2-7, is EPEVTQTPSHQVTQMGQEVILRCVPISNHLYFYWYRQILGQKVEFLVSFYNNEISEKSEIFDDQFSVERPDGSNFTLKIRSTKLEDSAMYFCASTPGTSGNYEQYFGPGTRLTVT.

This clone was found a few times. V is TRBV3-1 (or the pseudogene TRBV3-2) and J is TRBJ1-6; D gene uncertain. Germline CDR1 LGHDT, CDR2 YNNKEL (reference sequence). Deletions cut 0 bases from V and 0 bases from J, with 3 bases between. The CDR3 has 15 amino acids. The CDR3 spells CASSQDGSYNSPLHF. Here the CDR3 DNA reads TGTGCCAGCAGCCAAGACGGCTCCTATAATTCACCCCTCCACTTT.

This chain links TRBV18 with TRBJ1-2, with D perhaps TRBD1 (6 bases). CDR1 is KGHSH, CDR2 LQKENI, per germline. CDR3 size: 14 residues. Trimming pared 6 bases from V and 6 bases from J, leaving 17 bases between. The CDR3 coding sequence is TGTGCCAGCTCCCAAAACCAGGGGTCGGATGGCTACACCTTC. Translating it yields CASSQNQGSDGYTF. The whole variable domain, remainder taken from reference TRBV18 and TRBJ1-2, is NAGVMQNPRHLVRRRGQEARLRCSPMKGHSHVYWYRQLPEEGLKFMVYLQKENIIDESGMPKERFSAEFPKEGPSILRIQQVVRGDSAAYFCASSQNQGSDGYTFGSGTRLTVV.

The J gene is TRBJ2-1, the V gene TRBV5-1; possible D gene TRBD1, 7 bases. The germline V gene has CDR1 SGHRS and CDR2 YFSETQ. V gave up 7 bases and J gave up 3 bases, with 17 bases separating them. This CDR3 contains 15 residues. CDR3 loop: CASQGGASFYNEQFF. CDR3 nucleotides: TGCGCCAGCCAGGGGGGAGCCTCTTTCTACAATGAGCAGTTCTTC.

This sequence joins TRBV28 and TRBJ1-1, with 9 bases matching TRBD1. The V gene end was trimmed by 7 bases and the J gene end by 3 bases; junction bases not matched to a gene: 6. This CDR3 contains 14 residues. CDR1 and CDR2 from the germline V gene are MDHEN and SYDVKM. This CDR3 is CASKGTGTHTEAFF. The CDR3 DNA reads TGTGCCAGCAAAGGGACAGGGACTCACACTGAAGCTTTCTTT.

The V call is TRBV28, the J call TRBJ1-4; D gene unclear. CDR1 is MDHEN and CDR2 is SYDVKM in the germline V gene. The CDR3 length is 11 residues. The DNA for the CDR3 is TGTGCTGCGGGCGCGAATGAAAAACTGTTTTTT. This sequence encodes CAAGANEKLFF.

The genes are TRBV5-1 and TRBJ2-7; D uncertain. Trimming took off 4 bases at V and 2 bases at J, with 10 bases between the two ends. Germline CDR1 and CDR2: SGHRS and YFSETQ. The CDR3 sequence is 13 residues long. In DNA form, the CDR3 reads TGCGCCAGCAGCCGCGGCACCACCTACGAGCAGTACTTC. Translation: CASSRGTTYEQYF. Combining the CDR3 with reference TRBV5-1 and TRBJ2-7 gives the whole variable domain KAGVTQTPRYLIKTRGQQVTLSCSPISGHRSVSWYQQTPGQGLQFLFEYFSETQRNKGNFPGRFSGRQFSNSRSEMNVSTLELGDSALYLCASSRGTTYEQYFGPGTRLTVT.

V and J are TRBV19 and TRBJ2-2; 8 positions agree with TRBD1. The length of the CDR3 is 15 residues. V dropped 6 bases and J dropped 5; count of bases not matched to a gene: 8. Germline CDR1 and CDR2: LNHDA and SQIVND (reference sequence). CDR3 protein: CASRRGQVGTGELFF. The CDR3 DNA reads TGTGCCAGTAGAAGGGGACAGGTCGGAACCGGGGAGCTGTTTTTT.

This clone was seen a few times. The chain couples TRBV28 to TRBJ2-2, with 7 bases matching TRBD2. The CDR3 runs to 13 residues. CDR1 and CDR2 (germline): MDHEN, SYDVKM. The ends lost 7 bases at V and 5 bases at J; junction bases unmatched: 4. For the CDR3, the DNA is TGTGCCAGCACCTGGGGGGGGACCGGGGAGCTGTTTTTT. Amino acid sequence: CASTWGGTGELFF.

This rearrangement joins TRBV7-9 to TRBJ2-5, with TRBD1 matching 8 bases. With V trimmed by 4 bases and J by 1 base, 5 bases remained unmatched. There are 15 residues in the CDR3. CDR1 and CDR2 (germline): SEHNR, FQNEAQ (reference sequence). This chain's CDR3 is CASSSVTGAQETQYF. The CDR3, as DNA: TGTGCCAGCAGCTCCGTGACAGGGGCCCAAGAGACCCAGTACTTC.

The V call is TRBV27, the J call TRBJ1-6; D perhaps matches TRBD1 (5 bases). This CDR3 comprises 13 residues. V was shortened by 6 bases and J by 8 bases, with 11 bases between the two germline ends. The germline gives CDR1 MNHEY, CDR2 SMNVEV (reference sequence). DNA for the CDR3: TGTGCCAGCAGCCCATGGGGGGATTCACCCCTCCACTTT. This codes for CASSPWGDSPLHF.

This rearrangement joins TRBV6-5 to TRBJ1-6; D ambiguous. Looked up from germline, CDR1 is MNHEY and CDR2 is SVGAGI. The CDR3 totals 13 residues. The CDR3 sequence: CAVQLYYNSPLHF. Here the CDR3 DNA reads TGTGCTGTACAGCTCTATTATAATTCACCCCTCCACTTT.

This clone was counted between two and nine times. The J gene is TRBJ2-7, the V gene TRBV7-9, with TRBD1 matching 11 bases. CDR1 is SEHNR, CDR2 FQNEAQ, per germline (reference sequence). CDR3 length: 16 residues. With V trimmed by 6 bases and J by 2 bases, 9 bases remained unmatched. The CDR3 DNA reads TGTGCCAGCAGACCATTACCGGGACAGGGGGCCTACGAGCAGTACTTC. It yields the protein CASRPLPGQGAYEQYF.

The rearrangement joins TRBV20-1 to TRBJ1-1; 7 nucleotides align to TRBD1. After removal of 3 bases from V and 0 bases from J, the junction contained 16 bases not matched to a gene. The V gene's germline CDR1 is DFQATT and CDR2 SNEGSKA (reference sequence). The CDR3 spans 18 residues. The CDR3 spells CSASIVQAGGLMNTEAFF. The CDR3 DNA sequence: TGCAGTGCTAGTATAGTCCAGGCAGGGGGTTTAATGAACACTGAAGCTTTCTTT.